The 10 T cell receptor beta chains presented below share a single source sample, sequenced in a study of Graves' ophthalmopathy and Graves' hyperthyroidism. Amplified material comprised TCR beta CDR3 regions derived from RNA transcripts. HTBI primers were employed in first-round RT-PCR, then a second-round multiplex PCR followed. TCRdb reprocessed the multiplex PCR reads via MiXCR and lists one record per CDR3 protein. Among about 640,000 distinct CDR3 sequences listed, about two fifths were seen once. Sample: peripheral blood. The origin of the receptors is an adult man with Graves' ophthalmopathy.

The genes are TRBV19 and TRBJ1-4, with TRBD1 as a possible D gene (5 bases). CDR1 LNHDA and CDR2 SQIVND come from the germline V gene (reference sequence). This CDR3 comprises 14 residues. Trimming took 6 bases from V and 7 from J, leaving 15 bases between them. CDR3: CASSLREGTEKLFF. The CDR3 DNA reads as TGTGCCAGTAGCCTACGGGAAGGGACTGAAAAACTGTTTTTT.

V and J are TRBV9 and TRBJ1-5, with a weak D call TRBD1 (5 bases). V was shortened by 4 bases and J by 7 bases, with 18 bases between the two germline ends. The CDR3 has 15 amino acids. In germline, CDR1 is SGDLS, CDR2 YYNGEE. The CDR3 sequence: CASSSGGGEGQPQHF. The DNA for the CDR3 is TGTGCCAGCAGCTCCGGGGGAGGGGAAGGGCAGCCCCAGCATTTT.

Turning to this clonotype: The junction and the germline gene differ at one end; a read error may be behind it. The chain combines TRBV2 with TRBJ1-2, with unresolved D. CDR3 length equals 14 residues. The germline CDR1 and CDR2 sequences are SNHLY and FYNNEI. CDR3 sequence reads: CTSSVGSPNYGYTF. The CDR3 DNA is TGTACCAGCAGCGTGGGGTCACCTAACTATGGCTACACGTTC.

As concerns this clonotype: This likely comes from a read error, as the CDR3 has no conserved phenylalanine or tryptophan at its end. The chain joins TRBV7-9 to TRBJ1-1; tentatively, D is TRBD1 (5 bases). CDR1 and CDR2 from the germline V gene are SEHNR and FQNEAQ (reference sequence). This CDR3 has 13 amino acids. Here the CDR3 DNA reads TGTGACAGCAGCTTAGCTCGGGGGGTTGAAGCTTTCTCT. Translating gives CDSSLARGVEAFS.

This clonotype showed up many times. The gene calls are TRBV7-8 and TRBJ2-7, with 10 bases lining up with TRBD1. J lost 6 bases, V lost 5 bases, and 10 bases had no gene match. CDR3 length: 15 amino acids. Germline V gene sequence: CDR1 SGHVS, CDR2 FQNEAQ. In DNA, the CDR3 is TGTGCCAGCAGCGAAAGTCCCGGGACAGGGGTCGAGCAGTACTTC. Translating it yields CASSESPGTGVEQYF.

The rearrangement joins TRBV2 to TRBJ1-1; D gene unclear. Germline V gene lookup returns CDR1 SNHLY and CDR2 FYNNEI. CDR3 length: 15 residues. Trimming shortened V by 5 bases and J by 5 bases, and 18 bases separated the two germline ends. CDR3 loop: CASSSPRVGETEAFF. The CDR3 region has the DNA TGTGCCAGCAGTTCACCCCGAGTTGGGGAGACTGAAGCTTTCTTT.

The V call is TRBV2, the J call TRBJ1-4; perhaps TRBD1 as D (5 bases). This CDR3 has 14 amino acids. Germline CDR1 reads SNHLY; CDR2 reads FYNNEI. Trimming left V 2 bases short and J 8 bases short, with 12 bases between. CDR3 residues: CASSEQAGREKLFF. The CDR3 coding sequence is TGTGCCAGCAGTGAACAGGCAGGGAGAGAAAAACTGTTTTTT.

J is TRBJ1-5 and V is TRBV19, with 11 bases fitting TRBD1. This CDR3 has 20 amino acids. V was clipped by 6 bases and J by 0 bases; unmatched bases: 16. The germline V gene encodes CDR1 LNHDA and CDR2 SQIVND (reference sequence). CDR3 loop: CASSLYSPGQGDYSNQPQHF. CDR3 bases: TGTGCCAGTAGCCTCTACTCTCCGGGACAGGGGGATTATAGCAATCAGCCCCAGCATTTT.

There are many counts of this clonotype. This chain uses TRBV7-2 with TRBJ1-6; 8 bases map to TRBD1. V lost 0 bases and J lost 10; bases outside the gene matches: 5. The CDR3 is 15 residues long. In germline, CDR1 is SGHTA, CDR2 FQGNSA. CDR3 sequence reads: CASSLAATGESPLHF. The CDR3 DNA follows: TGTGCCAGCAGCTTAGCGGCGACAGGGGAATCACCCCTCCACTTT.

This clonotype was found many times. The rearrangement joins TRBV20-1 to TRBJ2-5; the D gene is possibly TRBD2 (5 bases). CDR1 and CDR2 (germline): DFQATT, SNEGSKA (reference sequence). The V end lost 0 bases, the J end lost 1 base, and 12 bases lay between the germline ends. This CDR3 is 15 amino acids long. The CDR3 DNA reads TGCAGTGCTAGAGATGGTGGGAGTCCCCAAGAGACCCAGTACTTC. Translating it yields CSARDGGSPQETQYF.